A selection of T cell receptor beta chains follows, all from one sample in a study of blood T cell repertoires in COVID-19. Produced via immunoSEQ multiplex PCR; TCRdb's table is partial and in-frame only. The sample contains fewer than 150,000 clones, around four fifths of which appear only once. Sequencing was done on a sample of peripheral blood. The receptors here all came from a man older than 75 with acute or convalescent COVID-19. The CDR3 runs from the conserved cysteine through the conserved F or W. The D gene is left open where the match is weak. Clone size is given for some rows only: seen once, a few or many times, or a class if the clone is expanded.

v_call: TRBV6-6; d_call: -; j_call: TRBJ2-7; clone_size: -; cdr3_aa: CASSPDYSYEQYF; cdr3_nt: TGTGCCAGCAGCCCCGACTATTCCTACGAGCAGTACTTC
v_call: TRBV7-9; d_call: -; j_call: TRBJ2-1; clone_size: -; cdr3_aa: CASSLRRGSSYNEQFF; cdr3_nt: TGTGCCAGCAGCTTGCGGCGGGGAAGCTCCTACAATGAGCAGTTCTTC
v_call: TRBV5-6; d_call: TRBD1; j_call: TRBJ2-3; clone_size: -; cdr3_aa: CASSLRRGPTDTQYF; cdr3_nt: TGTGCCAGCAGCTTACGCAGGGGGCCCACAGATACGCAGTATTTT
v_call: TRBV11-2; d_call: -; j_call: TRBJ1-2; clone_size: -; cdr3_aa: CASSLEPTPGYTF; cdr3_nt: TGTGCCAGCAGCTTAGAACCGACTCCTGGCTACACCTTC
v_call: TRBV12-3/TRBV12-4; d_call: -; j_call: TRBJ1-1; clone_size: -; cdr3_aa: CASSRDPNTEAFF; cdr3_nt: TGTGCCAGCAGCAGGGATCCTAACACTGAAGCTTTCTTT
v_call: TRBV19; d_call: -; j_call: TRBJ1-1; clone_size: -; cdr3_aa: CASSISGGGEAFF; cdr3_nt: TGTGCCAGTAGTATCTCGGGAGGGGGTGAAGCTTTCTTT
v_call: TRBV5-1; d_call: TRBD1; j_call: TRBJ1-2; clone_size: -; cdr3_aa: CASSPRGQGVYTF; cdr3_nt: TGCGCCAGCAGCCCGCGAGGACAGGGGGTTTACACCTTC
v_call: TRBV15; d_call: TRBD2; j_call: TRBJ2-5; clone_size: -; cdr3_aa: CATSREKGRGQETQYF; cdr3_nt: TGTGCCACCAGCAGAGAGAAGGGGAGGGGCCAAGAGACCCAGTACTTC
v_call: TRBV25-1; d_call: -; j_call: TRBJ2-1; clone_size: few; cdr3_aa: CASSENRGGFYNEQFF; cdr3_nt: TGTGCCAGCAGTGAAAATAGGGGGGGGTTCTACAATGAGCAGTTCTTC
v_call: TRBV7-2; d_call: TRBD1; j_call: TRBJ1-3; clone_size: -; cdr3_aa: CASRTGAGNTIYF; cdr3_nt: TGTGCCAGCAGGACAGGGGCTGGAAACACCATATATTTT